This T cell receptor beta chain originates from a study of blood T cell repertoires in COVID-19. Study-wide background: The origin of the acute and convalescent COVID-19 samples was the United States, Italy and Spain.

Per the original methods: Reference gene primer amplification gave nucleated cell count estimates. TCRdb's copy holds only in-frame clones and misses some; the assay was immunoSEQ multiplex PCR. That table supplies the V and J calls and clone size; D and trimming were determined from the DNA. Among around 110,000 clones, around 88% were seen once, and the ten largest hold approximately 6.8%. The CDR3 totals 14 residues. The V gene's germline CDR1 is SEHNR and CDR2 FQNEAQ (reference sequence). V shed 4 bases, J shed 5 bases, and the junction held 7 bases outside the gene matches. Only a few counts were recorded for this clone.

The gene calls are TRBV7-9 and TRBJ1-1, with 7 bases lining up with TRBD1. Input material: peripheral blood. The receptor's source is a man between 45 and 60 years old with active or convalescent COVID-19. CDR3 in DNA: TGTGCCAGCAGCTCCAGGGGGGAATTGACTGAAGCTTTCTTT. Its translation: CASSSRGELTEAFF.